Listed below are T cell receptor beta chains from one sample, sequenced in a study of blood T cell repertoires in COVID-19. Method: immunoSEQ multiplex PCR; TCRdb's copy keeps in-frame clones and lacks some. This table has hundreds of thousands of clones, 88% appearing once. Sequencing used peripheral blood. The receptors stem from a woman between 50 and 59 years old with COVID-19, enrolled during active disease. Both conserved end residues are part of each CDR3. Each record gives: clone size, D gene, V gene, J gene, CDR3 protein, CDR3 DNA. D genes are given only for firm matches. The listing skips clone size in some rows; elsewhere it reads once, few, many or a size class.

size: .
D: .
V: TRBV4-2
J: TRBJ2-2
CDR3: CASSQASGGELFF
DNA: TGTGCCAGCAGCCAAGCGAGTGGCGGGGAGCTGTTTTTT

size: once
D: .
V: TRBV5-1
J: TRBJ1-2
CDR3: CASSLRGSDYGYTF
DNA: TGCGCCAGCAGCTTGCGGGGAAGTGACTATGGCTACACCTTC

size: .
D: TRBD1
V: TRBV5-1
J: TRBJ1-2
CDR3: CASSPGQALISGYTF
DNA: TGCGCCAGCAGCCCAGGACAGGCGCTGATAAGTGGCTACACCTTC

size: .
D: TRBD1
V: TRBV27
J: TRBJ1-6
CDR3: CASSLSGQGGRSPLHF
DNA: TGTGCCAGCAGTTTATCGGGACAGGGAGGAAGGTCACCCCTCCACTTT

size: once
D: TRBD2
V: TRBV4-1
J: TRBJ2-7
CDR3: CASSQQGGLEQYF
DNA: TGCGCCAGCAGCCAACAGGGAGGGCTAGAGCAGTACTTC

size: few
D: .
V: TRBV11-2
J: TRBJ1-1
CDR3: CASSLDRLEAFF
DNA: TGTGCCAGCAGCTTAGATCGTCTCGAAGCTTTCTTT

size: .
D: TRBD2
V: TRBV7-2
J: TRBJ2-2
CDR3: CASSSAGLATGELFF
DNA: TGTGCCAGCAGCTCCGCCGGACTAGCCACCGGGGAGCTGTTTTTT

size: .
D: TRBD1
V: TRBV19
J: TRBJ2-1
CDR3: CASSFLQGATRRNEQFF
DNA: TGTGCCAGTAGTTTCCTACAGGGGGCCACTAGGAGAAATGAGCAGTTCTTC

size: .
D: TRBD1
V: TRBV5-1
J: TRBJ1-5
CDR3: CASSLTGDNQPQHF
DNA: TGCGCCAGCAGCTTGACAGGGGACAATCAGCCCCAGCATTTT

size: .
D: TRBD1
V: TRBV5-6
J: TRBJ2-1
CDR3: CASSSKRTGNNEQFF
DNA: TGTGCCAGCAGCTCTAAACGGACAGGAAACAATGAGCAGTTCTTC

size: .
D: .
V: TRBV2
J: TRBJ1-5
CDR3: CASSSQDNQPQHF
DNA: TGTGCCAGCAGTTCTCAGGATAATCAGCCCCAGCATTTT

size: .
D: TRBD1
V: TRBV6-5
J: TRBJ2-2
CDR3: CASSYGQGNTGELFF
DNA: TGTGCCAGCAGTTACGGACAGGGGAACACCGGGGAGCTGTTTTTT

size: .
D: .
V: TRBV6-6
J: TRBJ1-1
CDR3: CASSLLLFRPTAPGNTEAFF
DNA: TGTGCCAGCAGTCTCTTACTCTTCAGACCGACAGCGCCGGGGAACACTGAAGCTTTCTTT

size: .
D: TRBD1
V: TRBV30
J: TRBJ1-2
CDR3: CAWSVRDRGGYTF
DNA: TGTGCCTGGAGTGTTAGGGACAGGGGTGGCTACACCTTC

size: .
D: .
V: TRBV19
J: TRBJ2-3
CDR3: CASSPTGYTDTQYF
DNA: TGTGCCAGTAGTCCGACTGGTTACACAGATACGCAGTATTTT

size: .
D: .
V: TRBV9
J: TRBJ1-4
CDR3: CASTQRGGKLFF
DNA: TGTGCCAGCACCCAAAGGGGAGGAAAACTGTTTTTT

size: .
D: .
V: TRBV19
J: TRBJ2-7
CDR3: CASSSIGGPEQYF
DNA: TGTGCCAGTAGTTCGATCGGGGGGCCCGAGCAGTACTTC

size: .
D: .
V: TRBV10-3
J: TRBJ1-2
CDR3: CAISGVRQDGYTF
DNA: TGTGCCATCAGTGGGGTACGACAGGATGGCTACACCTTC

size: .
D: TRBD1
V: TRBV15
J: TRBJ2-7
CDR3: CATSRQTGYEQYF
DNA: TGTGCCACCAGCAGACAGACAGGGTACGAGCAGTACTTC

size: .
D: .
V: TRBV9
J: TRBJ1-1
CDR3: CASSVGASPEAFF
DNA: TGTGCCAGCAGCGTAGGGGCCTCCCCTGAAGCTTTCTTT

size: .
D: TRBD1
V: TRBV7-7
J: TRBJ2-3
CDR3: CAVSKRQGAFGTQYF
DNA: TGTGCCGTCTCTAAGAGACAGGGGGCTTTCGGTACGCAGTATTTT

size: .
D: .
V: TRBV7-9
J: TRBJ1-1
CDR3: CASSFGQEAFF
DNA: TGTGCCAGCAGCTTTGGGCAGGAAGCTTTCTTT

size: .
D: .
V: TRBV5-1
J: TRBJ2-2
CDR3: CASSLEAGVSGELFF
DNA: TGCGCCAGCAGCTTGGAAGCAGGGGTTTCGGGGGAGCTGTTTTTT

size: .
D: .
V: TRBV7-9
J: TRBJ1-2
CDR3: CASSLGQDYGYTF
DNA: TGTGCCAGCAGCTTAGGACAAGACTATGGCTACACCTTC

size: .
D: TRBD1
V: TRBV3-1/TRBV3-2
J: TRBJ2-1
CDR3: CASSQWGQGYYNEQFF
DNA: TGTGCCAGCAGCCAATGGGGACAGGGGTACTACAATGAGCAGTTCTTC

size: .
D: .
V: TRBV9
J: TRBJ2-7
CDR3: CASSPRHLASYEQYF
DNA: TGTGCCAGCAGCCCAAGACACCTGGCGTCCTACGAGCAGTACTTC

size: .
D: .
V: TRBV30
J: TRBJ2-2
CDR3: CAWSTSTGELFF
DNA: TGTGCCTGGAGTACTAGTACCGGGGAGCTGTTTTTT

size: .
D: .
V: TRBV6-4
J: TRBJ1-2
CDR3: CASSPSQGSHGYTF
DNA: TGTGCCAGCAGTCCTTCACAGGGAAGTCATGGCTACACCTTC

size: .
D: .
V: TRBV27
J: TRBJ2-7
CDR3: CASSPYEPKVNEQYF
DNA: TGTGCCAGCAGTCCTTACGAACCTAAAGTTAACGAGCAGTACTTC

size: .
D: TRBD1
V: TRBV9
J: TRBJ1-1
CDR3: CASSPRDRAEAFF
DNA: TGTGCCAGCAGCCCCCGAGACAGGGCTGAAGCTTTCTTT

size: .
D: TRBD1
V: TRBV19
J: TRBJ2-1
CDR3: CASSARDRDVREQFF
DNA: TGTGCCAGTAGTGCACGGGACAGGGACGTGCGTGAGCAGTTCTTC

size: .
D: .
V: TRBV12-5
J: TRBJ1-3
CDR3: CASDTRSGGAGNTIYF
DNA: TGTGCTAGTGACACTCGTTCAGGAGGGGCTGGAAACACCATATATTTT

size: .
D: .
V: TRBV5-1
J: TRBJ2-7
CDR3: CASSLGYYEQYF
DNA: TGCGCCAGCAGCCTAGGTTACTACGAGCAGTACTTC

size: .
D: .
V: TRBV24-1
J: TRBJ2-5
CDR3: CATSDVGEETQYF
DNA: TGTGCCACCAGTGATGTAGGGGAAGAGACCCAGTACTTC

size: .
D: .
V: TRBV6-5
J: TRBJ2-1
CDR3: CAVRDIWGNEQFF
DNA: TGTGCCGTCCGGGACATTTGGGGCAATGAGCAGTTCTTC

size: once
D: .
V: TRBV2
J: TRBJ2-3
CDR3: CASRSGQSTDTQYF
DNA: TGTGCCAGCAGGAGCGGGCAGAGCACAGATACGCAGTATTTT

size: .
D: .
V: TRBV20-1
J: TRBJ1-2
CDR3: CSAETPSVTF
DNA: TGCAGTGCTGAGACCCCAAGCGTGACCTTC

size: .
D: .
V: TRBV6-2/TRBV6-3
J: TRBJ2-1
CDR3: CASSYLGGNEQFF
DNA: TGTGCCAGCAGTTATCTAGGGGGCAATGAGCAGTTCTTC

size: few
D: .
V: TRBV27
J: TRBJ2-7
CDR3: CASSPRSGTPFGGEQYF
DNA: TGTGCCAGCAGTCCACGATCAGGGACTCCCTTCGGGGGCGAGCAGTACTTC

size: .
D: .
V: TRBV18
J: TRBJ1-5
CDR3: CASSPRDSREQPQHF
DNA: TGTGCCAGCTCACCACGGGACTCTAGGGAACAGCCCCAGCATTTT

size: .
D: TRBD1
V: TRBV24-1
J: TRBJ1-2
CDR3: CATSSGSGTGSGYTF
DNA: TGTGCCACCAGCTCCGGGTCCGGGACAGGGAGCGGCTACACCTTC

size: .
D: .
V: TRBV27
J: TRBJ1-2
CDR3: CASSFPGGGYTF
DNA: TGTGCCAGCAGTTTCCCTGGGGGGGGCTACACCTTC

size: .
D: TRBD1
V: TRBV30
J: TRBJ1-2
CDR3: CAWSTFLGQDGYTF
DNA: TGTGCCTGGAGTACTTTCCTCGGACAGGATGGCTACACCTTC

size: .
D: .
V: TRBV18
J: TRBJ1-1
CDR3: CASSPGQKNTEAFF
DNA: TGTGCCAGCTCACCTGGGCAGAAGAACACTGAAGCTTTCTTT

size: .
D: TRBD1
V: TRBV5-4
J: TRBJ2-7
CDR3: CASSARDGTGLYEQYF
DNA: TGTGCCAGCAGCGCCAGGGATGGGACAGGGTTGTACGAGCAGTACTTC

size: .
D: TRBD1
V: TRBV4-1
J: TRBJ1-1
CDR3: CASSLGQDTTEAFF
DNA: TGCGCCAGCAGCCTAGGACAGGACACCACTGAAGCTTTCTTT

size: .
D: .
V: TRBV2
J: TRBJ1-6
CDR3: CASGAEMWSPLHF
DNA: TGTGCCAGCGGGGCCGAAATGTGGTCACCCCTCCACTTT

size: .
D: .
V: TRBV2
J: TRBJ2-1
CDR3: CASTPTGPSSYNEQFF
DNA: TGTGCCAGCACCCCGACAGGTCCTAGCTCCTACAATGAGCAGTTCTTC

size: .
D: .
V: TRBV11-2
J: TRBJ1-4
CDR3: CASSPMTASYEKLFF
DNA: TGTGCCAGCAGCCCTATGACAGCTTCTTATGAAAAACTGTTTTTT

size: .
D: TRBD1
V: TRBV5-4
J: TRBJ2-3
CDR3: CASSPKGQGKADTQYF
DNA: TGTGCCAGCAGCCCGAAGGGACAGGGTAAAGCAGATACGCAGTATTTT

size: .
D: .
V: TRBV6-5
J: TRBJ2-2
CDR3: CASTGEGHGELFF
DNA: TGTGCCAGCACCGGAGAGGGTCACGGGGAGCTGTTTTTT

size: .
D: TRBD1
V: TRBV6-5
J: TRBJ1-2
CDR3: CASSPYRGNTF
DNA: TGTGCCAGCAGTCCTTACAGGGGGAACACCTTC

size: once
D: .
V: TRBV11-2
J: TRBJ2-7
CDR3: CASSRTAMVEQYF
DNA: TGTGCCAGCAGCCGGACAGCTATGGTGGAGCAGTACTTC

size: .
D: .
V: TRBV11-2
J: TRBJ2-2
CDR3: CASSLGYTETGELFF
DNA: TGTGCCAGCAGCTTAGGGTACACCGAAACCGGGGAGCTGTTTTTT

size: .
D: .
V: TRBV7-3
J: TRBJ2-3
CDR3: CASSLIGVSTDTQYF
DNA: TGTGCCAGCAGCTTAATAGGAGTAAGCACAGATACGCAGTATTTT